A selection of T cell receptor beta chains follows, all from one sample in a study of identical twins. Using its own MiXCR run on the 5' RACE reads, TCRdb lists one record per CDR3 protein. Of about 530,000 distinct CDR3 sequences in the sample, under 25% are singletons; the top ten hold more than 0.4%. The same data also contributed to another study, on yellow fever vaccine responses in identical twins.

Sequencing was performed on CD4+ T cells sorted from blood. Every receptor here comes from a woman aged 18-29 years in good health. CDR3s include the opening cysteine and the closing phenylalanine or tryptophan. The D gene is left open where the match is weak. For some rows the clone size is stated as once, few or many, or as a class when expanded; others skip it.

TRBV5-1	NA	NA	TRBJ2-3	CASSFGGAYTDTQYF	TGCGCCAGCAGCTTTGGGGGGGCGTACACAGATACGCAGTATTTT
TRBV4-2	NA	NA	TRBJ2-7	CASSQFLGTHEQYF	TGTGCCAGCAGCCAATTCCTAGGGACCCACGAGCAGTACTTC
TRBV10-3	NA	NA	TRBJ2-3	CAIRAALWDTQYF	TGTGCCATCAGAGCGGCCCTTTGGGATACGCAGTATTTT
TRBV11-2	many	TRBD2	TRBJ2-1	CASSLERGGGLAGGYYQFF	TGTGCCAGCAGCTTAGAGAGAGGGGGAGGGCTAGCGGGGGGCTACTATCAGTTCTTC
TRBV24-1	NA	NA	TRBJ2-2	CATSDFPRDSTGELFF	TGTGCCACCAGTGATTTTCCTAGAGATTCCACCGGGGAGCTGTTTTTT
TRBV7-9	few	NA	TRBJ1-3	CAVSRDPGNTIYF	TGTGCCGTAAGCCGGGACCCGGGAAACACCATATATTTT
TRBV10-3	NA	NA	TRBJ1-1	CAISAGGLNTEAFF	TGTGCCATCAGTGCGGGGGGGCTGAACACTGAAGCTTTCTTT
TRBV11-3	NA	TRBD1	TRBJ2-1	CASQGRGLDEQFF	TGTGCCAGTCAGGGCAGGGGGCTGGATGAGCAGTTCTTC
TRBV7-8	NA	TRBD2	TRBJ2-7	CASSLSGGSGYEQYF	TGTGCCAGCAGCTTATCGGGCGGGAGTGGGTACGAGCAGTACTTC
TRBV5-1	NA	NA	TRBJ2-7	CASSLGPGRISYEQYF	TGCGCCAGCAGCTTGGGTCCAGGGCGGATCTCCTACGAGCAGTACTTC
TRBV2	NA	NA	TRBJ2-3	CASSPSMNTDTQYF	TGTGCCAGCAGTCCTTCTATGAACACAGATACGCAGTATTTT
TRBV4-1	few	NA	TRBJ2-3	CASSQGETDTQYF	TGCGCCAGCAGCCAAGGGGAGACAGATACGCAGTATTTT
TRBV9	NA	NA	TRBJ2-6	CASSPLAGSGANVLTF	TGTGCCAGCAGCCCCTTGGCAGGGTCTGGGGCCAACGTCCTGACTTTC
TRBV2	few	NA	TRBJ2-1	CASSSDRNEQFF	TGTGCCAGCAGTTCCGACCGGAATGAGCAGTTCTTC
TRBV20-1	NA	NA	TRBJ2-3	CSARSSLDTQYF	TGCAGTGCTAGAAGCAGTTTGGATACGCAGTATTTT
TRBV28	few	NA	TRBJ1-5	CASSFHLLSNQPQHF	TGTGCCAGCAGTTTTCATTTACTGAGCAATCAGCCCCAGCATTTT
TRBV20-1	NA	NA	TRBJ2-1	CSARDVPRGLTYNEQFF	TGCAGTGCTAGAGACGTACCTAGAGGACTAACCTACAATGAGCAGTTCTTC
TRBV12-3/TRBV12-4	NA	NA	TRBJ2-5	CASSSPTRGETQYF	TGTGCCAGCAGTTCCCCGACCAGGGGAGAGACCCAGTACTTC
TRBV5-1	NA	TRBD2	TRBJ2-7	CASSLDGRPSYEQYF	TGCGCCAGCAGCTTGGACGGGAGGCCCTCCTACGAGCAGTACTTC
TRBV7-3	many	NA	TRBJ2-2	CASSPVGTGELFF	TGTGCCAGCAGCCCCGTTGGGACCGGGGAGCTGTTTTTT
TRBV28	few	NA	TRBJ2-3	CASSPLPRSDTQYF	TGTGCCAGCAGTCCCCTGCCGAGGTCCGATACGCAGTATTTT
TRBV29-1	few	NA	TRBJ2-1	CSVRQGGTYNEQFF	TGCAGCGTAAGACAGGGAGGGACCTACAATGAGCAGTTCTTC
TRBV27	few	TRBD2	TRBJ2-1	CASSLSNPPQREGPREQFF	TGTGCCAGCAGTTTATCGAACCCCCCCCAGCGGGAGGGCCCGCGTGAGCAGTTCTTC
TRBV7-8	few	TRBD1	TRBJ1-2	CASSLEGQANNYGYTF	TGTGCCAGCAGCTTAGAGGGACAGGCCAATAACTATGGCTACACCTTC
TRBV15	few	TRBD1	TRBJ1-5	CATTRDRANQPQHF	TGTGCCACCACACGCGACAGGGCCAATCAGCCCCAGCATTTT
TRBV9	NA	NA	TRBJ2-6	CASSVAMSSGANVLTF	TGTGCCAGCAGCGTAGCCATGAGTTCTGGGGCCAACGTCCTGACTTTC
TRBV12-3/TRBV12-4	NA	NA	TRBJ2-6	CASSSRFSGANILTF	TGTGCCAGCAGTTCCCGGTTCTCTGGGGCCAACATCCTGACTTTC
TRBV6-2/TRBV6-3	NA	NA	TRBJ2-2	CASKPPGQNTGELFF	TGTGCCAGCAAACCTCCGGGACAGAACACCGGGGAGCTGTTTTTT
TRBV20-1	NA	NA	TRBJ2-5	CSATAQNQETQYF	TGCAGTGCTACAGCACAGAACCAAGAGACCCAGTACTTC
TRBV10-3	few	NA	TRBJ2-5	CAISPGFQETQYF	TGTGCCATCAGTCCAGGGTTCCAAGAGACCCAGTACTTC
TRBV20-1	few	TRBD1	TRBJ2-4	CSAHLAGTGTYIQYF	TGCAGCGCTCATCTTGCCGGGACAGGGACGTACATTCAGTACTTC
TRBV28	few	TRBD1	TRBJ1-1	CASSSQGAPANTEAFF	TGTGCCAGCAGTTCACAGGGGGCCCCCGCGAACACTGAAGCTTTCTTT
TRBV29-1	NA	TRBD2	TRBJ2-7	CSVGGGKREPTYEQYF	TGCAGCGTTGGGGGCGGTAAGCGGGAGCCTACCTACGAGCAGTACTTC